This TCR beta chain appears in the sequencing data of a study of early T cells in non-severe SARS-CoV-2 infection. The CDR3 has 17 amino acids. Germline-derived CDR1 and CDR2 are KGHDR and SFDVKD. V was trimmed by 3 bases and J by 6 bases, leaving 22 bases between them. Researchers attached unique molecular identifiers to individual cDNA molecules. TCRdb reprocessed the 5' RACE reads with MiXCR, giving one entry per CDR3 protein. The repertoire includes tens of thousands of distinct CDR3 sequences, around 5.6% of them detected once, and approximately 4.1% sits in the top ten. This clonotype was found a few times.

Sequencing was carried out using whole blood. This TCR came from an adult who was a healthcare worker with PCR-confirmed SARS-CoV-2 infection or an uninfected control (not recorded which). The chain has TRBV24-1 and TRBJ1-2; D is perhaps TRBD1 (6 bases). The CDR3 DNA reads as TGTGCCACCAGTGATGGTGCACCGGGACAAGGCGCAGATGGCTACACCTTC. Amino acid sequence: CATSDGAPGQGADGYTF.